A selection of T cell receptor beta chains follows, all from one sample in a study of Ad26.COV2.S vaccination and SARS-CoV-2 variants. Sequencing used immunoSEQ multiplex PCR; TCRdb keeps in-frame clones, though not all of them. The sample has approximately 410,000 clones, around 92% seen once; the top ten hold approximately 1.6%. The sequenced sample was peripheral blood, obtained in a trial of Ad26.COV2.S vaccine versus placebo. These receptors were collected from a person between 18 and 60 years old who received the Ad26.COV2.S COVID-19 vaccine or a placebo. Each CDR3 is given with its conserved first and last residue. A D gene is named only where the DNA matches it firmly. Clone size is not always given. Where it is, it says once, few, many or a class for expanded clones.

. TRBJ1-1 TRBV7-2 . TGTGCCAGCATCCAGGGTTGGACTGAAGCTTTCTTT CASIQGWTEAFF
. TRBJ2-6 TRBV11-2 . TGTGCCAGCAGCCAGTGGGGCTCTGGGGCCAACGTCCTGACTTTC CASSQWGSGANVLTF
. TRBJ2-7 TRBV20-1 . TGCAGTGCTAGTAGGGACCACAGGGCCGAGCAGTACTTC CSASRDHRAEQYF
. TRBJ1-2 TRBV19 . TGTGCCAGTATAGGGGCAGCTCCATCGATCGGTGGCTACACCTTC CASIGAAPSIGGYTF
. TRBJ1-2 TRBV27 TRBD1 TGTGCCAGCAGTTTAATCGGGGACAGGGTTGGCTACACCTTC CASSLIGDRVGYTF
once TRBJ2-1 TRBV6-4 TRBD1 TGTGCCAGCAGTGACTCACAGGGGTCCTACAATGAGCAGTTCTTC CASSDSQGSYNEQFF
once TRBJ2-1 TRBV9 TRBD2 TGTGCCAGCGGACAACTAGCGGGGGGGCGGAATGAGCAGTTCTTC CASGQLAGGRNEQFF
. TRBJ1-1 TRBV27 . TGTGCCAGCAGTTTAGCCTCGAACACTGAAGCTTTCTTT CASSLASNTEAFF
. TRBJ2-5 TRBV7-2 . TGTGCCAGCAGCTTTTTGACAGCCAAAGAGACCCAGTACTTC CASSFLTAKETQYF
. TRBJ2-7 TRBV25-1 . TGTGCCAGCAGTGAAGCGGGACCCCATTACGAGCAGTACTTC CASSEAGPHYEQYF
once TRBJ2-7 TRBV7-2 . TGTGCCAGCAGCTTAGCGGATTCCTACGAGCAGTACTTC CASSLADSYEQYF
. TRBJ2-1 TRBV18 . TGTGCCAGCTCCCCCGGAAGGAATCATGAGCAGTTCTTC CASSPGRNHEQFF
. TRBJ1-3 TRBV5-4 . TGTGCCAGCAGCCCCGCGGCGGGGTTTGGAAACACCATATATTTT CASSPAAGFGNTIYF
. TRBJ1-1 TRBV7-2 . TGTGCCAGCAGCGCCCTGGGGCAGAGGAACACTGAAGCTTTCTTT CASSALGQRNTEAFF
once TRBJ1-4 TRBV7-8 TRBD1 TGTGCCAGCAGCTTAATGCACAGGGGGCGCGGGGAAACTAATGAAAAACTGTTTTTT CASSLMHRGRGETNEKLFF
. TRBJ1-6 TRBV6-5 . TGTGCCAGCAGTTACATGGGGGGGTATAATTCACCCCTCCACTTT CASSYMGGYNSPLHF
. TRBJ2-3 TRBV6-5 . TGTGCCAGTTCGAGAGTGGCAGATACGCAGTATTTT CASSRVADTQYF
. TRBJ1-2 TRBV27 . TGTGCCAGCAGTTTCCAGGGCACGTATGGCTACACCTTC CASSFQGTYGYTF
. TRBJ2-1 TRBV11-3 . TGTGCCAGCAGCCCGTCCTGGAGGTCATCGGGCAATGAGCAGTTCTTC CASSPSWRSSGNEQFF
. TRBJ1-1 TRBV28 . TGTGCCAGCAGTCAGTCCCCTGAAGCTTTCTTT CASSQSPEAFF
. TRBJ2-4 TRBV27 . TGTGCCAGCAGCTCCTGGGGGGTAGCCAAAAACATTCAGTACTTC CASSSWGVAKNIQYF
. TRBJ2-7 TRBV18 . TGTGCCAGCTCAGGGACGAAAGAGCAGTACTTC CASSGTKEQYF
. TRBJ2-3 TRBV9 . TGTGCCAGCAGCGGGGGGGACACAGATACGCAGTATTTT CASSGGDTDTQYF
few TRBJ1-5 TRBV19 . TGTGCCAGTAGTACCCAACTAAAAGGGTCCAATCAGCCCCAGCATTTT CASSTQLKGSNQPQHF
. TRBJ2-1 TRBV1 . TGCACCAGCACAAAACCACTAGCGGGGGAGTACAATGAGCAGTTCTTC CTSTKPLAGEYNEQFF
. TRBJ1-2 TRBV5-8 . TGTGCCAGCAGCCTCACGGGACAAGCTAACTATGGCTACACCTTC CASSLTGQANYGYTF
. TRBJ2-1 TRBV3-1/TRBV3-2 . TGTGCCAGCAGCCAAGATACGAAAGAGAGCCTCCAGTTCTTC CASSQDTKESLQFF
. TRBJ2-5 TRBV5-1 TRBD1 TGCGCCAGCACCGGACCCCGGGACAGGTGGACCTTAGACCTGGAGACCCAGTACTTC CASTGPRDRWTLDLETQYF